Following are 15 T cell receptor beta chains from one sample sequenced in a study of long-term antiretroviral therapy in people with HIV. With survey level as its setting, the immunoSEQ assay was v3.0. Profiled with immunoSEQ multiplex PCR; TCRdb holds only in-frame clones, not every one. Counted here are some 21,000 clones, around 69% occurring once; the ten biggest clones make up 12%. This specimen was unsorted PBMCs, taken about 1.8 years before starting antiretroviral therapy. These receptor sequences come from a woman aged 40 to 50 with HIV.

The CDR3 loop is CASSAVHNEQFF. DNA of the CDR3: TGTGCCAGCAGCGCGGTACACAATGAGCAGTTCTTC. V usage is TRBV7-9 and J usage is TRBJ2-1; no definite D call. Germline CDR1 reads SEHNR; CDR2 reads FQNEAQ (reference sequence). Trimming shortened V by 5 bases and J by 5 bases, and 7 bases separated the two germline ends. The CDR3 consists of 12 residues.

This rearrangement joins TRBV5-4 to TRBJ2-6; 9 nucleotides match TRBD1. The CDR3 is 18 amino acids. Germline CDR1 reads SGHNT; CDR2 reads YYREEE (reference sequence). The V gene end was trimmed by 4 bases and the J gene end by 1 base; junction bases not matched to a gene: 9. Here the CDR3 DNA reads TGTGCCAGCAGCAATCCGGGACAGGGAAAATCTGGGGCCAACGTCCTGACTTTC. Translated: CASSNPGQGKSGANVLTF.

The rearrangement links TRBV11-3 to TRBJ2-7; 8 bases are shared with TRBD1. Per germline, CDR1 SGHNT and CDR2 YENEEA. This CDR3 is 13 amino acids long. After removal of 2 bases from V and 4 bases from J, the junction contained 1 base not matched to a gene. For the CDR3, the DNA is TGTGCCAGCAGCTTAACAGGGGGTTACGAGCAGTACTTC. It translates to CASSLTGGYEQYF.

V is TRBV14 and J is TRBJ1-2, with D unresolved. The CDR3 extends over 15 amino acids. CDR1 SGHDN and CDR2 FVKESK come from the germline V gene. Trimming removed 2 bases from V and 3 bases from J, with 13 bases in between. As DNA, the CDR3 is TGTGCCAGCAGCCAAAAAAATCGACTTCACTATGGCTACACCTTC. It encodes CASSQKNRLHYGYTF.

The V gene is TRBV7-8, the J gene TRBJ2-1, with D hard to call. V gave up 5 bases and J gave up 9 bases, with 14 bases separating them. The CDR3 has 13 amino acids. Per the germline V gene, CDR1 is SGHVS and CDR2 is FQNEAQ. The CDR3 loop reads CASSLNNPGEQFF. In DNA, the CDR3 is TGTGCCAGCAGCCTTAACAATCCCGGTGAGCAGTTCTTC.

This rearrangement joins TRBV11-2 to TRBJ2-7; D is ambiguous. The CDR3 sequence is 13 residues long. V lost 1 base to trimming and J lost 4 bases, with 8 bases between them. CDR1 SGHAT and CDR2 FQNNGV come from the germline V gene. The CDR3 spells CASSLVQIYEQYF. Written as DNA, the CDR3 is TGTGCCAGCAGCTTAGTACAAATTTACGAGCAGTACTTC. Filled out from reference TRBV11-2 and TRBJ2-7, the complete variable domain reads EAGVAQSPRYKIIEKRQSVAFWCNPISGHATLYWYQQILGQGPKLLIQFQNNGVVDDSQLPKDRFSAERLKGVDSTLKIQPAKLEDSAVYLCASSLVQIYEQYFGPGTRLTVT.

CDR3 in amino acids: CASSWGKMMGTDTQYF. The DNA for the CDR3 is TGTGCCAGCAGCTGGGGCAAAATGATGGGCACAGATACGCAGTATTTT. This chain uses TRBV5-4 with TRBJ2-3; D is possibly TRBD1 (5 bases). V lost 3 bases and J 1 base, leaving 15 bases between the germline ends. There are 16 residues in the CDR3. CDR1 and CDR2 (germline): SGHNT, YYREEE (reference sequence).

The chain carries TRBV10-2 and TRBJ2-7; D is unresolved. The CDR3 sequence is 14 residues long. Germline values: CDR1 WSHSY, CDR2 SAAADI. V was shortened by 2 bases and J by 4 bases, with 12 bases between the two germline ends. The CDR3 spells CASSEGVNLYEQYF. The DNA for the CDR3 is TGCGCCAGCAGTGAGGGAGTCAATTTGTACGAGCAGTACTTC.

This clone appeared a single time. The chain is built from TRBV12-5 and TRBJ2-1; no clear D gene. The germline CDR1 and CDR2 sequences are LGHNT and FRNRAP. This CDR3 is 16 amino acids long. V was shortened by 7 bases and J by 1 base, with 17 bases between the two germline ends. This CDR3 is CASVDNRMPSYNEQFF. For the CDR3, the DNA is TGTGCTAGTGTGGATAATAGAATGCCATCCTACAATGAGCAGTTCTTC.

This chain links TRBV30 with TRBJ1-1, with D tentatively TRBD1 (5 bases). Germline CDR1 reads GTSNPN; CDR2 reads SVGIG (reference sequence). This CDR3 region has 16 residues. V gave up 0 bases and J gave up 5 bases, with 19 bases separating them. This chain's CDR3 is CAWSVVHEGLGTEAFF. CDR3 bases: TGTGCCTGGAGTGTAGTACATGAGGGGCTAGGTACTGAAGCTTTCTTT.

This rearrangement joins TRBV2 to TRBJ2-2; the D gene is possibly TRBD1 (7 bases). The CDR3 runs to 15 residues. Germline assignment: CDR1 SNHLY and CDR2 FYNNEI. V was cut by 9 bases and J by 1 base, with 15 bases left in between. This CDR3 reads CASSRGRGNTGELFF. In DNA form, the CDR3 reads TGTGCCAGTTCTAGGGGGCGGGGGAACACCGGGGAGCTGTTTTTT.

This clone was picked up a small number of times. CDR3 amino acids: CASSFRGSTGIYGYTF. CDR3 DNA: TGTGCCAGCAGCTTTCGGGGCAGCACGGGAATCTATGGCTACACCTTC. The rearrangement links TRBV5-4 to TRBJ1-2; D perhaps matches TRBD1 (5 bases). V was pared by 2 bases and J by 4 bases, with 18 bases between. The germline V gene has CDR1 SGHNT and CDR2 YYREEE (reference sequence). The length of the CDR3 is 16 residues.

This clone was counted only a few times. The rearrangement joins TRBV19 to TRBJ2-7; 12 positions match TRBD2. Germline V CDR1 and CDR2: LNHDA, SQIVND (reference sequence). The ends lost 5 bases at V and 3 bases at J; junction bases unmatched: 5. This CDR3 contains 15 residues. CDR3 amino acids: CASSPLAGGIYEQYF. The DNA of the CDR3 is TGTGCCAGTAGTCCACTAGCGGGGGGAATCTACGAGCAGTACTTC.

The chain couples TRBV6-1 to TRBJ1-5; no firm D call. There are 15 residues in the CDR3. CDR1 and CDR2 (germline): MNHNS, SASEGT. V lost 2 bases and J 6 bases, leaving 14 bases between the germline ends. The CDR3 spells CASSEKEIQGQPQHF. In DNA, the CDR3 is TGTGCCAGCAGTGAAAAGGAAATACAAGGTCAGCCCCAGCATTTT.

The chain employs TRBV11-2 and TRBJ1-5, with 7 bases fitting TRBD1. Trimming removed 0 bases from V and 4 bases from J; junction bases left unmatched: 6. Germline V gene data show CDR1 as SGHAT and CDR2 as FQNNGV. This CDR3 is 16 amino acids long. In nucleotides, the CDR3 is TGTGCCAGCAGCTTAGAATCGACAGGGTATAATCAGCCCCAGCATTTT. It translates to CASSLESTGYNQPQHF.